This T cell receptor (beta chain) emerged from a study of blood T cells in healthy people across ages. The CDR3 extends over 13 amino acids. Trimming stripped 5 bases from V and 0 bases from J, with 7 bases between. CDR1 MNHEY and CDR2 SMNVEV come from the germline V gene (reference sequence). The use of a sample-barcoded 5' primer and a J-beta primer mix characterized a second PCR of roughly 7 to 11 cycles. TCRdb re-analysed the 5' RACE reads in MiXCR, keeping a single row per CDR3 protein. This sample yields about 1 million distinct CDR3 sequences, of which under 45% are seen a single time; under 20% belongs to the top ten. The study recruited healthy Caucasian donors from Russia who were aged roughly 6 to 95. Per sample, at least 5 micrograms of total RNA were extracted.

The V call is TRBV27, the J call TRBJ1-1, with no clear D. The sequence was collected from an older woman in good health. The material sequenced was blood. The CDR3: CASSINMNTEAFF. CDR3 in DNA: TGTGCCAGCAGTATTAACATGAACACTGAAGCTTTCTTT.